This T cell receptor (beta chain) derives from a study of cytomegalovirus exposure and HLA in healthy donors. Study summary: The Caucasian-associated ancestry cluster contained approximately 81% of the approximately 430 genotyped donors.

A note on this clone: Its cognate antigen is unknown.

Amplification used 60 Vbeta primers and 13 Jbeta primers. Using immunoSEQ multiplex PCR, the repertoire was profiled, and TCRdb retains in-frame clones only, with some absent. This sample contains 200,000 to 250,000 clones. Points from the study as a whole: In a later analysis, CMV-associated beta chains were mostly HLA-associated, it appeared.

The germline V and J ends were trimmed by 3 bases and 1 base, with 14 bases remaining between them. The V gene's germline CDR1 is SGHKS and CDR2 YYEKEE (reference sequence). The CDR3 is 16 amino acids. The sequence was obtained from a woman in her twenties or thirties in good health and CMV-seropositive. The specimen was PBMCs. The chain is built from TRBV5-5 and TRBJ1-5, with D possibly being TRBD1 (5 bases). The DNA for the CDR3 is TGTGCCAGCAGCTGGTCGGGGGTGAGAAGCAATCAGCCCCAGCATTTT. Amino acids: CASSWSGVRSNQPQHF.